What follows describes a single T cell receptor (beta chain). Its target is unknown. One entry per CDR3 protein results from TCRdb running MiXCR on the reads. The sample includes approximately 600,000 distinct CDR3 sequences, 35% to 50% seen only once; the top ten take 48%. This sample is part of a study of T cell repertoires in cytomegalovirus infection. The wider study: CMV infection plus the matching HLA type was flagged by public TCR beta signatures.

Germline CDR1 reads KGHDR; CDR2 reads SFDVKD. V was clipped by 4 bases and J by 13 bases, with 28 bases between them. This CDR3 region has 17 residues. The rearrangement links TRBV24-1 to TRBJ2-4, with a possible D match to TRBD2 (6 bases). Material: cultured PBMCs, obtained from culture after CMV antigen stimulation. The receptor was derived from a human donor in good health (CMV status not recorded). Some clones in this sample may be carry-over from other donors' samples. The CDR3 nucleotides are TGTGCCACCAGTGACCCCCGAGGGGATAGAAGAAAGGGACTCCAGTACTTC. Translating gives CATSDPRGDRRKGLQYF.